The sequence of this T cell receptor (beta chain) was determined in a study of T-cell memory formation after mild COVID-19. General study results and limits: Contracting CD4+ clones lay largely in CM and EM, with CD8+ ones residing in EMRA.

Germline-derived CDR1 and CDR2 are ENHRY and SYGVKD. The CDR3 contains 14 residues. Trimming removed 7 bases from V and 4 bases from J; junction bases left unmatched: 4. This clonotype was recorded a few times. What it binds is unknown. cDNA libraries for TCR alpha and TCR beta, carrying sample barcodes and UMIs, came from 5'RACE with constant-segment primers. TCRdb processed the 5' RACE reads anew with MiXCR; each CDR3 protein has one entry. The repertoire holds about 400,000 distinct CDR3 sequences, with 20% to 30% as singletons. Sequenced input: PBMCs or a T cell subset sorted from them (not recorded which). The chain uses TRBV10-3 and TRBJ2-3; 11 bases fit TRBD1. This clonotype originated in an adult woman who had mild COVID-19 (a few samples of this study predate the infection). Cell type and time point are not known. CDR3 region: CAINGQGAADTQYF. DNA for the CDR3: TGTGCCATCAACGGACAGGGGGCTGCAGATACGCAGTATTTT.